The present TCR beta chain was sequenced within a study of radiotherapy plus CTLA-4 blockade in lung cancer. About the study: Overall, about 19% of patients showed an objective response, while 31% attained disease control. Study-wide results and limits: The study found tumor-derived TCR clones expanded in blood after radiotherapy plus ipilimumab.

Trimming stripped 5 bases from V and 5 bases from J, with 15 bases between. CDR1 and CDR2 from the germline V gene are SGHVS and FQNEAQ. The CDR3 runs to 14 residues. Assay used: immunoSEQ multiplex PCR; TCRdb lists only in-frame clones, some missing. Of fewer than 100,000 clones in the sample, about 84% are singletons; the top ten hold about 0.79%. Participants had chemo-refractory metastatic non-small-cell lung cancer and were treated with focal radiation plus ipilimumab CTLA-4 blockade. Remarks on this clone: Its cognate antigen is unknown.

This chain joins TRBV7-8 and TRBJ1-1; D perhaps matches TRBD1 (6 bases). Sample: peripheral blood, taken from a patient treated with radiotherapy plus ipilimumab. This clonotype originated in a human donor with non-small cell lung cancer who had stable disease on radiotherapy plus ipilimumab. CDR3 sequence reads: CASSDQGRGTEAFF. The CDR3 coding sequence is TGTGCCAGCAGCGACCAGGGGAGAGGAACTGAAGCTTTCTTT.